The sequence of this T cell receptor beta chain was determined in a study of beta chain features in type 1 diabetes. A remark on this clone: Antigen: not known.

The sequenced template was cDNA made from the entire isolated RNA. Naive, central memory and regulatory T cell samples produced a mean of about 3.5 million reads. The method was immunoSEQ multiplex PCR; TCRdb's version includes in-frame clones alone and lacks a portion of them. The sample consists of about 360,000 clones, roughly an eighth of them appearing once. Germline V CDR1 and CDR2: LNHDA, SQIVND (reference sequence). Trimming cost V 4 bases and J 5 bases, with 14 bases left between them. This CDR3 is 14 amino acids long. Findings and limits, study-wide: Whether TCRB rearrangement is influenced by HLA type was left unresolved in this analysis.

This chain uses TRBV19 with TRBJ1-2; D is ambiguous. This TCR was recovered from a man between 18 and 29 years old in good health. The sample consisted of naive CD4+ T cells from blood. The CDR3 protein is CASSTSGPPYGYTF. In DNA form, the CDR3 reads TGTGCCAGTAGTACCAGCGGACCGCCTTATGGCTACACCTTC.